Listed below are T cell receptor beta chains from one sample, sequenced in a study of cytomegalovirus exposure and HLA in healthy donors. TCRdb's copy holds only in-frame clones and misses some; the assay was immunoSEQ multiplex PCR. The table lists about 92,000 clones, about 69% of them singletons. The sequenced sample was PBMCs. These receptors were taken from a woman under 30 in good health and CMV-seropositive. Each CDR3 is given with its conserved first and last residue. A D gene is named only where the DNA matches it firmly. Rows may omit the clone size; those that give it use once, few, many or a size class.

V gene	J gene	D gene	clone size	CDR3 protein	CDR3 DNA
TRBV19	TRBJ2-3	TRBD2	few	CASSLLAGGPGTDTQYF	TGTGCCAGTAGTCTCCTAGCGGGAGGGCCCGGGACAGATACGCAGTATTTT
TRBV6-5	TRBJ2-2	TRBD2	few	CASIRLAGNTGELFF	TGTGCCAGCATCAGACTAGCGGGGAACACCGGGGAGCTGTTTTTT
TRBV6-1	TRBJ2-2	NA	NA	CASGGRGRTGELFF	TGTGCCAGCGGTGGCAGGGGACGGACCGGGGAGCTGTTTTTT
TRBV28	TRBJ2-3	TRBD2	NA	CASSLGLAGITQYF	TGTGCCAGCAGTTTAGGACTAGCGGGGATTACGCAGTATTTT
TRBV18	TRBJ2-7	NA	NA	CASSPRRSTSYEQYF	TGTGCCAGCTCACCACGGCGGTCTACCTCCTACGAGCAGTACTTC
TRBV6-5	TRBJ1-2	NA	few	CASSEAGGTGYTF	TGTGCCAGCAGTGAAGCGGGGGGCACTGGCTACACCTTC
TRBV2	TRBJ1-5	NA	NA	CASSEDYNQPQHF	TGTGCCAGCAGTGAAGACTATAATCAGCCCCAGCATTTT
TRBV7-3	TRBJ2-1	NA	NA	CASSYVGFDNEQFF	TGTGCCAGCAGCTACGTTGGCTTCGACAATGAGCAGTTCTTC
TRBV28	TRBJ2-7	TRBD2	few	CASSSTGLAGDSYEQYF	TGTGCCAGCAGTTCTACGGGACTAGCGGGCGACTCCTACGAGCAGTACTTC
TRBV19	TRBJ2-7	TRBD1	NA	CASSMFRWGVGQGTYEQYF	TGTGCCAGTAGTATGTTTAGGTGGGGAGTAGGACAGGGGACCTACGAGCAGTACTTC
TRBV7-2	TRBJ1-2	NA	NA	CASSLTVENYGYTF	TGTGCCAGCAGCTTAACAGTTGAGAACTATGGCTACACCTTC
TRBV4-1	TRBJ2-7	TRBD2	NA	CASSHGGGSYEQYF	TGTGCCAGCAGCCATGGCGGGGGCTCCTACGAGCAGTACTTC
TRBV11-2	TRBJ2-1	TRBD2	once	CASSFSGRAHNEQFF	TGTGCCAGCAGCTTCAGCGGGAGGGCCCACAATGAGCAGTTCTTC
TRBV28	TRBJ1-1	TRBD1	few	CASSLGQGNTEAFF	TGTGCCAGCAGTTTAGGACAGGGGAACACTGAAGCTTTCTTT
TRBV5-8	TRBJ1-5	NA	NA	CASSSVAGYSNQPQHF	TGTGCCAGCAGCTCAGTCGCAGGGTATAGCAATCAGCCCCAGCATTTT
TRBV4-2	TRBJ2-3	NA	NA	CASSQDWATRTDTQYF	TGTGCCAGCAGCCAAGATTGGGCGACTAGGACAGATACGCAGTATTTT
TRBV25-1	TRBJ2-2	NA	NA	CASSDRGNTGELFF	TGTGCCAGCAGTGACAGGGGAAACACCGGGGAGCTGTTTTTT
TRBV6-1	TRBJ1-3	NA	NA	CASIRQGTGNTIYF	TGTGCCAGCATTCGCCAGGGGACTGGAAACACCATATATTTT
TRBV5-1	TRBJ1-2	NA	NA	CASSLVQGHYGYTF	TGCGCCAGCAGCTTGGTGCAGGGACATTATGGCTACACCTTC
TRBV7-8	TRBJ1-2	NA	few	CASSLAGRTLSNGF	TGTGCCAGCAGCTTAGCGGGGCGGACGCTCTCGAACGGCTTC
TRBV7-2	TRBJ2-1	TRBD2	NA	CASSLQRGLGNEQFF	TGTGCCAGCAGCTTACAGCGGGGGTTGGGGAATGAGCAGTTCTTC
TRBV14	TRBJ1-2	TRBD1	NA	CASSPGTVANYGYTF	TGTGCCAGCAGCCCCGGGACAGTAGCTAACTATGGCTACACCTTC
TRBV6-7	TRBJ1-4	TRBD1	once	CASSQNAADRGREELFF	TGTGCCAGCAGTCAAAACGCCGCGGACAGGGGGCGCGAAGAACTGTTTTTT